These T cell receptor beta chains were read from a single sample in a study of T cell changes during pregnancy in multiple sclerosis. Profiled with immunoSEQ multiplex PCR; TCRdb holds only in-frame clones, not every one. The data show some 64,000 clones, with more than 75% seen just once and 2.5% to 3.5% held by the top ten. The sample consisted of peripheral blood, taken in the first trimester of pregnancy. Source of these receptors: a female donor in good health, enrolled as a control in a pregnancy study. CDR3s include the opening cysteine and the closing phenylalanine or tryptophan. The D gene is left open where the match is weak. The size of a clone is reported for some rows only, either as once, few or many, or as a class for expanded clones.

CDR3 DNA: TGTGCCAGCAAATTAGGGGGCGGCACTGAAGCTTTCTTT
CDR3 protein: CASKLGGGTEAFF
D gene: TRBD1
J gene: TRBJ1-1
V gene: TRBV6-6
clone size: .

CDR3 DNA: TGTGCCAGCAGCACTGATTCGACAGGGGCTAATTCACCCCTCCACTTT
CDR3 protein: CASSTDSTGANSPLHF
D gene: TRBD1
J gene: TRBJ1-6
V gene: TRBV9
clone size: .

CDR3 DNA: TGTGCCAGCAGTTTAAGGGGGAATAGCAATCAGCCCCAGCATTTT
CDR3 protein: CASSLRGNSNQPQHF
D gene: .
J gene: TRBJ1-5
V gene: TRBV28
clone size: .

CDR3 DNA: TGTGCCAGCAGCTTGAATCCTGCAACTAATGAAAAACTGTTTTTT
CDR3 protein: CASSLNPATNEKLFF
D gene: .
J gene: TRBJ1-4
V gene: TRBV5-5
clone size: .

CDR3 DNA: TGTGCCAGCAGCTTACTAGTTGAGCAGTTCTTC
CDR3 protein: CASSLLVEQFF
D gene: .
J gene: TRBJ2-1
V gene: TRBV7-2
clone size: .

CDR3 DNA: TGCGCCAGCAGCCAAGGGGGGACTAGCGAAAGCACAGATACGCAGTATTTT
CDR3 protein: CASSQGGTSESTDTQYF
D gene: TRBD2
J gene: TRBJ2-3
V gene: TRBV4-3
clone size: .

CDR3 DNA: TGTGCCAGCAGTTGGAGCCAGAACACTGAAGCTTTCTTT
CDR3 protein: CASSWSQNTEAFF
D gene: .
J gene: TRBJ1-1
V gene: TRBV27
clone size: .

CDR3 DNA: TGTGCCAGCAGCGACAGGGGTGTCGGCTACACCTTC
CDR3 protein: CASSDRGVGYTF
D gene: TRBD1
J gene: TRBJ1-2
V gene: TRBV6-4
clone size: few

CDR3 DNA: TGCGCCAGCAGCTCCTTGGACAGGAACACTGAAGCTTTCTTT
CDR3 protein: CASSSLDRNTEAFF
D gene: .
J gene: TRBJ1-1
V gene: TRBV5-1
clone size: .

CDR3 DNA: TGTGCCACCAGCAGAGCACGGGGGGATGGCACAGATACGCAGTATTTT
CDR3 protein: CATSRARGDGTDTQYF
D gene: TRBD2
J gene: TRBJ2-3
V gene: TRBV15
clone size: .

CDR3 DNA: TGTGCCAGCAGTTTGCGTCTAGGTGCCCCGATTGAAGCTTTCTTT
CDR3 protein: CASSLRLGAPIEAFF
D gene: .
J gene: TRBJ1-1
V gene: TRBV28
clone size: .

CDR3 DNA: TGTGCCAGCAGCTTCCGGGGAGACAATGAGCAGTTCTTC
CDR3 protein: CASSFRGDNEQFF
D gene: .
J gene: TRBJ2-1
V gene: TRBV7-3
clone size: .

CDR3 DNA: TGTGCCAGCAGGTCTCAACCAGATGCGGTTGATGGAGCTTTCTTT
CDR3 protein: CASRSQPDAVDGAFF
D gene: .
J gene: TRBJ1-1
V gene: TRBV7-2
clone size: .

CDR3 DNA: TGCGCCAGCAGCCGTGAGCGGGGGGGCGGGGAGACCCAGTACTTC
CDR3 protein: CASSRERGGGETQYF
D gene: TRBD2
J gene: TRBJ2-5
V gene: TRBV4-1
clone size: .

CDR3 DNA: TGTGCCAGCAGTTCGGTAAGGGAGGAGCAGTTCTTC
CDR3 protein: CASSSVREEQFF
D gene: .
J gene: TRBJ2-1
V gene: TRBV6-5
clone size: .

CDR3 DNA: TGTGCCAGCAGCCGTACCCCCGACAGGGCAATCACTGAAGCTTTCTTT
CDR3 protein: CASSRTPDRAITEAFF
D gene: TRBD1
J gene: TRBJ1-1
V gene: TRBV7-9
clone size: once

CDR3 DNA: TGTGCCAGCAGCCCCAGGGGAATTATGAACACTGAAGCTTTCTTT
CDR3 protein: CASSPRGIMNTEAFF
D gene: .
J gene: TRBJ1-1
V gene: TRBV6-5
clone size: .

CDR3 DNA: TGTGCCAGCAGCTTAACGCCTGTACATGGGGGGGGGCAACAAGAGACCCAGTACTTC
CDR3 protein: CASSLTPVHGGGQQETQYF
D gene: .
J gene: TRBJ2-5
V gene: TRBV7-2
clone size: .

CDR3 DNA: TGTGCCAGCCAGGGACAGCAAGAGACCCAGTACTTC
CDR3 protein: CASQGQQETQYF
D gene: TRBD1
J gene: TRBJ2-5
V gene: TRBV28
clone size: .

CDR3 DNA: TGTGCCAGCAGTCAACGAGGAGACATTCAGTACTTC
CDR3 protein: CASSQRGDIQYF
D gene: .
J gene: TRBJ2-4
V gene: TRBV7-8
clone size: .

CDR3 DNA: TGTGCCAGCAGCACGACTTCCACGAGGGAGCTGTTTTTT
CDR3 protein: CASSTTSTRELFF
D gene: .
J gene: TRBJ2-2
V gene: TRBV7-3
clone size: .

CDR3 DNA: TGTGCCAGCTCCCGAGGGAGGTCTTACAATGAGCAGTTCTTC
CDR3 protein: CASSRGRSYNEQFF
D gene: .
J gene: TRBJ2-1
V gene: TRBV18
clone size: .

CDR3 DNA: TGTGCCAGCAGCCCAGTGGAGGCCCTCACAGATACGCAGTATTTT
CDR3 protein: CASSPVEALTDTQYF
D gene: .
J gene: TRBJ2-3
V gene: TRBV7-8
clone size: .

CDR3 DNA: TGTGCCAGCAGTTTAACCGGGGGGACAGGGGGCCTCGAGCAGTACTTC
CDR3 protein: CASSLTGGTGGLEQYF
D gene: TRBD1
J gene: TRBJ2-7
V gene: TRBV27
clone size: .

CDR3 DNA: TGTGCCATCAGTAACGGGTCTTGGGAGGGGGCCAACGTCCTGACTTTC
CDR3 protein: CAISNGSWEGANVLTF
D gene: .
J gene: TRBJ2-6
V gene: TRBV10-3
clone size: .

CDR3 DNA: TGTGCCAGCAGTCCTCCCTCTCTAGCGGCCCGACGGGAGACCCAGTACTTC
CDR3 protein: CASSPPSLAARRETQYF
D gene: TRBD2
J gene: TRBJ2-5
V gene: TRBV28
clone size: .

CDR3 DNA: TGCGCCAGCAGCTTGGAGGGGCGGGGGACTTTCCCAAACACTGAAGCTTTCTTT
CDR3 protein: CASSLEGRGTFPNTEAFF
D gene: .
J gene: TRBJ1-1
V gene: TRBV5-1
clone size: .

CDR3 DNA: TGTGCCAGCAGCTTCGGGGGAGACAAAAACATTCAGTACTTC
CDR3 protein: CASSFGGDKNIQYF
D gene: .
J gene: TRBJ2-4
V gene: TRBV11-3
clone size: .

CDR3 DNA: TGTGCCAGCAGTTTAATGGCAGTTAATGGAAACACCATATATTTT
CDR3 protein: CASSLMAVNGNTIYF
D gene: .
J gene: TRBJ1-3
V gene: TRBV28
clone size: .

CDR3 DNA: TGTGCCAGCAGCTTGGTGAGGGGGGAGACCCAGTACTTC
CDR3 protein: CASSLVRGETQYF
D gene: .
J gene: TRBJ2-5
V gene: TRBV5-5
clone size: .

CDR3 DNA: TGTGCCAGCAGCATATCTCTCCTTTCAGGGGGGTATAGCAATCAGCCCCAGCATTTT
CDR3 protein: CASSISLLSGGYSNQPQHF
D gene: TRBD1
J gene: TRBJ1-5
V gene: TRBV5-5
clone size: few

CDR3 DNA: TGTGCCAGCAGCGTATCCCTGTACACCGGGGAGCTGTTTTTT
CDR3 protein: CASSVSLYTGELFF
D gene: .
J gene: TRBJ2-2
V gene: TRBV9
clone size: .

CDR3 DNA: TGTGCCAGCAGTGAATTTCCAGCGGGGGGTGCCGGGGAGCTGTTTTTT
CDR3 protein: CASSEFPAGGAGELFF
D gene: TRBD2
J gene: TRBJ2-2
V gene: TRBV2
clone size: .

CDR3 DNA: TGTGCCAGCAGCTCCCACAGAGAGACCCAGTACTTC
CDR3 protein: CASSSHRETQYF
D gene: .
J gene: TRBJ2-5
V gene: TRBV11-2
clone size: .

CDR3 DNA: TGTGCCAGCAGCATAGAGGGGGTCACCTATGGCTACACCTTC
CDR3 protein: CASSIEGVTYGYTF
D gene: .
J gene: TRBJ1-2
V gene: TRBV5-4
clone size: .

CDR3 DNA: TGCGCCAGCAGCCAAGATTACAGGAGCTCTGGAAACACCATATATTTT
CDR3 protein: CASSQDYRSSGNTIYF
D gene: .
J gene: TRBJ1-3
V gene: TRBV4-3
clone size: .

CDR3 DNA: TGTGCCATCAGTGATTCAGGGTTCAGGTCGGGGGACACTGAAGCTTTCTTT
CDR3 protein: CAISDSGFRSGDTEAFF
D gene: .
J gene: TRBJ1-1
V gene: TRBV10-3
clone size: once

CDR3 DNA: TGTGCCAGCGCGGGCAGCAATGAAGCTTTCTTT
CDR3 protein: CASAGSNEAFF
D gene: .
J gene: TRBJ1-1
V gene: TRBV6-6
clone size: .

CDR3 DNA: TGTGCCAGCAGCCGAGGACTAGCGGGCCCCCGCGAGACCCAGTACTTC
CDR3 protein: CASSRGLAGPRETQYF
D gene: TRBD2
J gene: TRBJ2-5
V gene: TRBV7-2
clone size: .

CDR3 DNA: TGTGCCAGCACCCAAGGAGGGGAAGGGCAGCCCCAGCATTTT
CDR3 protein: CASTQGGEGQPQHF
D gene: .
J gene: TRBJ1-5
V gene: TRBV28
clone size: .

CDR3 DNA: TGTGCCAGCAGCTCGGGACTAGCGGCTGACTACGAGCAGTACTTC
CDR3 protein: CASSSGLAADYEQYF
D gene: TRBD2
J gene: TRBJ2-7
V gene: TRBV5-4
clone size: .

CDR3 DNA: TGTGCCAGCAGCCAAGATGAAGGGGGTGTCACCGGGGAGCTGTTTTTT
CDR3 protein: CASSQDEGGVTGELFF
D gene: .
J gene: TRBJ2-2
V gene: TRBV14
clone size: once

CDR3 DNA: TGTGCCAGTAGTAGGACAGCTTTGAACACTGAAGCTTTCTTT
CDR3 protein: CASSRTALNTEAFF
D gene: .
J gene: TRBJ1-1
V gene: TRBV19
clone size: .

CDR3 DNA: TGCGCCAGCAGCCAAGGAGGAGAGACCCAGTACTTC
CDR3 protein: CASSQGGETQYF
D gene: .
J gene: TRBJ2-5
V gene: TRBV4-1
clone size: .

CDR3 DNA: TGTGCCAGCAGAACCCCCTCGGGACAGGGGTCCTACGAGCAGTACTTC
CDR3 protein: CASRTPSGQGSYEQYF
D gene: TRBD1
J gene: TRBJ2-7
V gene: TRBV28
clone size: .

CDR3 DNA: TGTGCCAGCACCCCTGGGGGGACTACCTACAATGAGCAGTTCTTC
CDR3 protein: CASTPGGTTYNEQFF
D gene: TRBD2
J gene: TRBJ2-1
V gene: TRBV7-9
clone size: .

CDR3 DNA: TGTGCCAGCAGCGCCAGGGGAAGCTACCCCCAGCATTTT
CDR3 protein: CASSARGSYPQHF
D gene: .
J gene: TRBJ1-5
V gene: TRBV5-6
clone size: .

CDR3 DNA: TGTGCCAGCAGTCCACAATCAGGGGTAGGGTTCTCCTACGAGCAGTACTTC
CDR3 protein: CASSPQSGVGFSYEQYF
D gene: .
J gene: TRBJ2-7
V gene: TRBV27
clone size: .

CDR3 DNA: TGCGCCAGCAGCCAAGATCGGGGGGACACCGGGGAGCTGTTTTTT
CDR3 protein: CASSQDRGDTGELFF
D gene: TRBD2
J gene: TRBJ2-2
V gene: TRBV4-3
clone size: once

CDR3 DNA: TGTGCCAGCAGCGTTGACTCAACCGAGAGTGAAAAACTGTTTTTT
CDR3 protein: CASSVDSTESEKLFF
D gene: .
J gene: TRBJ1-4
V gene: TRBV9
clone size: .

CDR3 DNA: TGCGCCAGCAGCCAGTTTCAGGGGGCGAATTACGAGCAGTACTTC
CDR3 protein: CASSQFQGANYEQYF
D gene: TRBD1
J gene: TRBJ2-7
V gene: TRBV4-3
clone size: .

CDR3 DNA: TGTGCCAGCAGTACGGGGAGGGAACCCAATGAAAAACTGTTTTTT
CDR3 protein: CASSTGREPNEKLFF
D gene: .
J gene: TRBJ1-4
V gene: TRBV6-5
clone size: .

CDR3 DNA: TGTGCCAGCAGTATTATGCGAAACAAAGGGGGCCAGCATTTT
CDR3 protein: CASSIMRNKGGQHF
D gene: .
J gene: TRBJ1-5
V gene: TRBV28
clone size: once

CDR3 DNA: TGTGCCAGCAGCTTGTCCGGGAGATATCGCGATGAGCAGTTCTTC
CDR3 protein: CASSLSGRYRDEQFF
D gene: .
J gene: TRBJ2-1
V gene: TRBV5-4
clone size: .

CDR3 DNA: TGTGCCAGCAGCCACCCCTTGCAGGGAGGGCTGTACAATGAGCAGTTCTTC
CDR3 protein: CASSHPLQGGLYNEQFF
D gene: TRBD2
J gene: TRBJ2-1
V gene: TRBV28
clone size: .

CDR3 DNA: TGTGCCAGTAGTATAGATCGGTCAGGGGGCGGCGAAAAACTGTTTTTT
CDR3 protein: CASSIDRSGGGEKLFF
D gene: TRBD1
J gene: TRBJ1-4
V gene: TRBV19
clone size: once

CDR3 DNA: TGTGCCAGCAGCAAAAAGGCGGATTTTTACTATGGCTACACCTTC
CDR3 protein: CASSKKADFYYGYTF
D gene: .
J gene: TRBJ1-2
V gene: TRBV21-1
clone size: .

CDR3 DNA: TGTGCCTGGAGCGCCGGGTCTGGAAACACCATATATTTT
CDR3 protein: CAWSAGSGNTIYF
D gene: .
J gene: TRBJ1-3
V gene: TRBV30
clone size: .

CDR3 DNA: TGTGCCAGCAGCCTATCGTTTCGAGCCGGGGAGCTGTTTTTT
CDR3 protein: CASSLSFRAGELFF
D gene: .
J gene: TRBJ2-2
V gene: TRBV11-3
clone size: .

CDR3 DNA: TGTGCCAGCCGGGGGGTTGGAAACACCATATATTTT
CDR3 protein: CASRGVGNTIYF
D gene: .
J gene: TRBJ1-3
V gene: TRBV9
clone size: .